This T cell receptor (beta chain) was sequenced during a study of cytomegalovirus exposure and HLA in healthy donors. 60 Vbeta and 13 Jbeta primers were used in PCR. Authors' methods: About 9.9 million shared chains were among some 80 million unique TCR beta chains counted in a later analysis. Sequencing was performed with immunoSEQ multiplex PCR; in TCRdb, only in-frame clones are kept and a portion is missing. D and trimming were read from the DNA, whereas the V and J calls and clone size are those reported in that table. The table has about 150,000 clones, 70% to 90% seen once. The junction had 6 bases not matched to a gene; V was cut back by 4 bases and J by 7 bases. CDR1 is SQVTM, CDR2 ANQGSEA, per germline. The CDR3 is 14 amino acids.

The J gene is TRBJ1-4, the V gene TRBV29-1, with 10 bases that match TRBD1. This TCR came from a woman aged 40-49 years in good health and CMV-seropositive. Sequencing used PBMCs. CDR3 in amino acids: CSVGRQGAPEKLFF. Here the CDR3 DNA reads TGCAGCGTTGGCCGACAGGGGGCGCCTGAAAAACTGTTTTTT.